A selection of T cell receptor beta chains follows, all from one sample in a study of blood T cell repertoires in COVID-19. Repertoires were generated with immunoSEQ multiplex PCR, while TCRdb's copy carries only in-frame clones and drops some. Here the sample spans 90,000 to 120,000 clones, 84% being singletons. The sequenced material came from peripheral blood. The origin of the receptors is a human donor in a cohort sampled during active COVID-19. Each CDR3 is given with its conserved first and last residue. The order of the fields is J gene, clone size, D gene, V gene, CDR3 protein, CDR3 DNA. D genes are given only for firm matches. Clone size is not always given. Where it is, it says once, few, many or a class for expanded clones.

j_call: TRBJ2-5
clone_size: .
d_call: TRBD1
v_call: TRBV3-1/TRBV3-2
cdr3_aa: CASSQGQGTETQYF
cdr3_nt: TGTGCCAGCAGCCAAGGACAGGGCACGGAGACCCAGTACTTC

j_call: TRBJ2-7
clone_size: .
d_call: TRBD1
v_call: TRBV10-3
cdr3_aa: CAISPGQEYEQYF
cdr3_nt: TGTGCCATCAGCCCGGGACAGGAGTACGAGCAGTACTTC

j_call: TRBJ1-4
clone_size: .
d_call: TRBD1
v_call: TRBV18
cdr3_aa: CASSPPNRGGEKLFF
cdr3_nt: TGTGCCAGCTCACCACCGAACAGGGGTGGCGAAAAACTGTTTTTT

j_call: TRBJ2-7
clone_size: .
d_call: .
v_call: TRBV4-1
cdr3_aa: CASSQDSPVFAGMGSYEQYF
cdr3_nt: TGCGCCAGCAGCCAAGATTCACCTGTTTTTGCGGGGATGGGCTCCTACGAGCAGTACTTC

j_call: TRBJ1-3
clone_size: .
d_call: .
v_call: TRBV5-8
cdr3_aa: CASSQGTSGNTIYF
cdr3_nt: TGTGCCAGCAGCCAGGGGACCTCTGGAAACACCATATATTTT

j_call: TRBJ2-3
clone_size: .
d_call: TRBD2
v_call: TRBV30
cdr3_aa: CAWTSGSYGDTQYF
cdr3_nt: TGTGCCTGGACTAGCGGGAGTTACGGAGATACGCAGTATTTT

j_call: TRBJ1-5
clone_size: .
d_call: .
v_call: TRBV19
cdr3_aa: CASRHPDRWSNQPQHF
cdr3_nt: TGTGCCAGTAGGCATCCCGACAGGTGGAGCAATCAGCCCCAGCATTTT

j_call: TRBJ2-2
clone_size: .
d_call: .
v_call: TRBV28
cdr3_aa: CASSSGQNTGELFF
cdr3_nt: TGTGCCAGCAGTTCGGGACAGAACACCGGGGAGCTGTTTTTT

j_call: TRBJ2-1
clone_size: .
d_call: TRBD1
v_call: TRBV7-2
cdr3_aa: CASRRTGGNNEQFF
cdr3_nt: TGTGCCAGTCGTCGGACAGGGGGCAACAATGAGCAGTTCTTC

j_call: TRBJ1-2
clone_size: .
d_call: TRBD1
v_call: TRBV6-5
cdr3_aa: CASRLDRVAGGYTF
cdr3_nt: TGTGCCAGCAGATTAGACAGGGTGGCTGGTGGCTACACCTTC

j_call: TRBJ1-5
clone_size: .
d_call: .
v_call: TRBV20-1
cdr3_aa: CSASPRGNQPQHF
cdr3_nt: TGCAGTGCCAGTCCCAGGGGCAATCAGCCCCAGCATTTT

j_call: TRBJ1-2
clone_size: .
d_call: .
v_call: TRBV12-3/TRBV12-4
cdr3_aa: CASSLVNYGYTF
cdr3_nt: TGTGCCAGCAGTTTAGTAAACTATGGCTACACCTTC

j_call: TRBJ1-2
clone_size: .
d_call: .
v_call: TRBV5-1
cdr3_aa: CASSPDSAGGYTF
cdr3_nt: TGCGCCAGCAGCCCGGACAGTGCAGGGGGCTACACCTTC

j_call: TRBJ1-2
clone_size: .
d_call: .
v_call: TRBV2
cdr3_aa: CASSEGLTGLWGYTF
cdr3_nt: TGTGCCAGCAGTGAAGGATTGACAGGTCTATGGGGCTACACCTTC

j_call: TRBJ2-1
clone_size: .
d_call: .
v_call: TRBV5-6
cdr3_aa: CASSQGSSFYNEQFF
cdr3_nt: TGTGCCAGCTCACAGGGTTCCAGTTTCTACAATGAGCAGTTCTTC

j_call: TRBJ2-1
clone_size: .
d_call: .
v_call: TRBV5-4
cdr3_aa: CASSLRDSLGFSYNEQFF
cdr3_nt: TGTGCCAGCAGCTTGCGGGACTCATTGGGGTTCTCCTACAATGAGCAGTTCTTC

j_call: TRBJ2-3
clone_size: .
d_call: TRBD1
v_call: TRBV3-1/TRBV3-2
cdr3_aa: CASSPGGGPGGTQYF
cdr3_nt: TGTGCCAGCAGCCCAGGGGGCGGTCCGGGCGGTACGCAGTATTTT

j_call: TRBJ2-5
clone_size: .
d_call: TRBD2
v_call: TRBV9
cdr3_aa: CASSVALALQETQYF
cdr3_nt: TGTGCCAGCAGCGTAGCACTAGCGTTACAAGAGACCCAGTACTTC

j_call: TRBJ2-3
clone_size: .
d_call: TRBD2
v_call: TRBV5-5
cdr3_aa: CASTRGGQRTDTQYF
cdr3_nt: TGTGCCAGCACCCGGGGGGGGCAGCGCACAGATACGCAGTATTTT

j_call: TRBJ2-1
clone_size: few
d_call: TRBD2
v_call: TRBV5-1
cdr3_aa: CASSLGGTSGLIYNEQFF
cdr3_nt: TGCGCCAGCAGCTTGGGGGGGACTAGCGGACTAATTTACAATGAGCAGTTCTTC

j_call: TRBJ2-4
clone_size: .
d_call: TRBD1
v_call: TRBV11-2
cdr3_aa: CASSLGGQGGKNIQYF
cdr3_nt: TGTGCCAGCAGCTTAGGAGGACAGGGCGGCAAAAACATTCAGTACTTC

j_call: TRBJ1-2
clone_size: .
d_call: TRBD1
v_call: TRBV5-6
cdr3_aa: CASSLSGQLYYGYTF
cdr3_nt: TGTGCCAGCAGCTTGTCGGGACAGTTGTACTATGGCTACACCTTC

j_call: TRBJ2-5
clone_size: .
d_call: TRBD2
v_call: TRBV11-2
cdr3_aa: CASSLSIAGLGETQYF
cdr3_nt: TGTGCCAGCAGCTTATCTATAGCGGGACTAGGTGAGACCCAGTACTTC

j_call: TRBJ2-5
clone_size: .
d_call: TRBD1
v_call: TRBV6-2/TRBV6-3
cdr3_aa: CASGLGQGASIQETQYF
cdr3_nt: TGTGCCAGCGGTTTGGGGCAGGGGGCCTCGATACAAGAGACCCAGTACTTC

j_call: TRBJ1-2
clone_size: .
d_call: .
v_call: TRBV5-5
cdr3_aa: CASSAGGVANYGYTF
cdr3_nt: TGTGCCAGCAGCGCGGGGGGGGTAGCTAACTATGGCTACACCTTC

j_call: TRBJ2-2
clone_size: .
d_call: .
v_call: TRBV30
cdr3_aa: CAWTGIVGELFF
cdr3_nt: TGTGCCTGGACAGGCATTGTCGGGGAGCTGTTTTTT

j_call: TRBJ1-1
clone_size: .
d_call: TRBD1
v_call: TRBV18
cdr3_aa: CASSPTKPGQLNTEAFF
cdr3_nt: TGTGCCAGCTCACCGACGAAACCGGGACAGCTGAACACTGAAGCTTTCTTT

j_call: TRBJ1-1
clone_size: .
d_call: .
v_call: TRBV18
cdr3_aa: CASFSGQNTEAFF
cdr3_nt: TGTGCCAGCTTCAGTGGCCAGAACACTGAAGCTTTCTTT

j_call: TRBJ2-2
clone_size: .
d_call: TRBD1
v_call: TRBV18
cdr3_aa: CASSPPQGSGELFF
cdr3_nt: TGTGCCAGCTCACCGCCACAGGGGTCGGGGGAGCTGTTTTTT

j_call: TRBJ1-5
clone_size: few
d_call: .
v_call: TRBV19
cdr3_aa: CASALGQSMAQPQHF
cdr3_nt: TGTGCCAGCGCCCTAGGACAAAGTATGGCTCAGCCCCAGCATTTT

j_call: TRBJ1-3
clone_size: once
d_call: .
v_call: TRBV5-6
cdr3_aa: CASCTGLRLSGNTIYF
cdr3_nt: TGTGCCAGCTGCACAGGGCTTCGGCTCTCTGGAAACACCATATATTTT

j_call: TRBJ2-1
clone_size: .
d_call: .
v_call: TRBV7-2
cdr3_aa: CASSSGVRRPPADEQFF
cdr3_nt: TGTGCCAGCAGCTCCGGTGTGAGGCGGCCCCCTGCCGATGAGCAGTTCTTC

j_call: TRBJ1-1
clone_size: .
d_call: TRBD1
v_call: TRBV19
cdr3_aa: CASSTWTGNTEAFF
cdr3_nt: TGTGCCAGTAGTACTTGGACAGGGAACACTGAAGCTTTCTTT

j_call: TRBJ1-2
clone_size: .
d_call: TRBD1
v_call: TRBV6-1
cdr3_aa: CASSESGTGVGYTF
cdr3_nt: TGTGCCAGCAGTGAATCCGGGACAGGGGTCGGCTACACCTTC

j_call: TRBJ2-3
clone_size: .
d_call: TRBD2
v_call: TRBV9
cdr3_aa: CASSVGLADTDTQYF
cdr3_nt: TGTGCCAGCAGCGTCGGACTAGCGGACACAGATACGCAGTATTTT

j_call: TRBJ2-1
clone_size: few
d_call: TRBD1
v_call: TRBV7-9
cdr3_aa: CASSLPGQGINEQFF
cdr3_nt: TGTGCCAGCAGCTTGCCCGGACAGGGGATCAATGAGCAGTTCTTC

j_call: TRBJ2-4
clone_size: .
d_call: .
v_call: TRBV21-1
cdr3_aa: CASSRGRGAKNIQYF
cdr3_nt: TGTGCCAGCAGCCGTGGGCGGGGAGCCAAAAACATTCAGTACTTC

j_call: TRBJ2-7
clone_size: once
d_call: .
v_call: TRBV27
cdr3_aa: CASSPDRGLAGGYEQYF
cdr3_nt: TGTGCCAGCAGCCCGGACAGGGGGCTAGCGGGAGGGTACGAGCAGTACTTC

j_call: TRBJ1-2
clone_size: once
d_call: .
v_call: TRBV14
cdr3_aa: CASSTNRVEGYTF
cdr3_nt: TGTGCCAGCAGCACGAACAGGGTTGAAGGCTACACCTTC

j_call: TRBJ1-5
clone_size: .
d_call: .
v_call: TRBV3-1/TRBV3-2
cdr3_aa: CASSQGPNSNQPQHF
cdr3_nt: TGTGCCAGCAGCCAAGGGCCGAATAGCAATCAGCCCCAGCATTTT

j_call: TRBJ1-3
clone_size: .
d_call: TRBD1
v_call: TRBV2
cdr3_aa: CASSRGQYSTGNTIYF
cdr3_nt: TGTGCCAGCAGCCGGGGACAGTATTCAACTGGAAACACCATATATTTT

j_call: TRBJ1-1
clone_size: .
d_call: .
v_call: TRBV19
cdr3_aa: CASSIFPSRMNTEAFF
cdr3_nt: TGTGCCAGTAGTATATTCCCTAGCAGAATGAACACTGAAGCTTTCTTT

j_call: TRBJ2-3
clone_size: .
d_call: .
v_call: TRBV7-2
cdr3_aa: CASSFSDTQYF
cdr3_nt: TGTGCCAGCAGCTTCTCAGATACGCAGTATTTT

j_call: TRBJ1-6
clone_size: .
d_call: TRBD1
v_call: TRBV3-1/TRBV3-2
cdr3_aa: CASSQGGQNYNSPLHF
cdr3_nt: TGTGCCAGCAGCCAAGGGGGACAGAACTATAATTCACCCCTCCACTTT

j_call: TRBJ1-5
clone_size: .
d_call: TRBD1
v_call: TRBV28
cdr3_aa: CASRSTGGGQPQHF
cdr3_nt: TGTGCCAGCAGATCGACAGGGGGAGGCCAGCCCCAGCATTTT

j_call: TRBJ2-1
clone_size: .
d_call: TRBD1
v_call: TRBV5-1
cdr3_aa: CASSLAGTGGYNEQFF
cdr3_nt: TGCGCCAGCAGCTTGGCCGGCACAGGGGGTTACAATGAGCAGTTCTTC

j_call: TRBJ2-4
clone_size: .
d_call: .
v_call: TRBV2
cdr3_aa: CASRAAPGKNIQYF
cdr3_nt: TGTGCCAGCAGGGCAGCCCCGGGCAAAAACATTCAGTACTTC

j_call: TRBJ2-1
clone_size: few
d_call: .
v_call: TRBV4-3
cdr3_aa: CASSQDRGPSSYNEQFF
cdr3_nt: TGCGCCAGCAGCCAAGATAGGGGTCCGAGCTCCTACAATGAGCAGTTCTTC

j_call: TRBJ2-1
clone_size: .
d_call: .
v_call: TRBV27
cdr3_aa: CASSLKGRVNEQFF
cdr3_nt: TGTGCCAGCAGTTTAAAGGGCAGGGTGAATGAGCAGTTCTTC

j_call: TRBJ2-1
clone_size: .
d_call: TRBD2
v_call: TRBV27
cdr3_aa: CASSFGGGAYNEQFF
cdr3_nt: TGTGCCAGCAGTTTCGGGGGAGGGGCCTACAATGAGCAGTTCTTC

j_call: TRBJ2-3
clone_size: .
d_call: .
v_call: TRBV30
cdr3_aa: CAWSVLGATDTQYF
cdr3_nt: TGTGCCTGGAGTGTACTGGGGGCCACAGATACGCAGTATTTT

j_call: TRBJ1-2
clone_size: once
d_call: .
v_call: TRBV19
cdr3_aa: CASRTANYGYTF
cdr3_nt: TGTGCCAGTAGGACAGCTAACTATGGCTACACCTTC